The 2 T cell receptor beta chains presented below share a single source sample, sequenced in a study of CD8+CD57+ T cells in acquired aplastic anemia. TCR beta VDJ and CDR3 were profiled, and genomic DNA was the template. TCRdb re-called the reads through MiXCR, storing one row per CDR3 protein. The table records 160,000 or so distinct CDR3 sequences, under 55% of them present only once. Only patients with CD8+CD57+ cell expansion on flow cytometry were chosen for sequencing. The sequencing sample was made of sorted CD4+, CD8+, or CD8+CD57+ T cells (not recorded which) from PBMCs. These receptors were obtained from a human donor with aplastic anemia.

V and J are TRBV20-1 and TRBJ2-7; D is ambiguous. This CDR3 contains 14 residues. Germline CDR1 DFQATT, CDR2 SNEGSKA (reference sequence). V lost 1 base to trimming and J lost 0 bases, with 10 bases between them. CDR3 region: CSARVHTSSYEQYF. In nucleotides, the CDR3 is TGCAGTGCTAGAGTGCACACCTCCTCCTACGAGCAGTACTTC.

Only a few counts were recorded for this clonotype. Since a much larger clone is just one base distant, this may be a read error. The CDR3: CAGSVDPFTNYGYTF. CDR3 nucleotide sequence: TGTGCCGGCAGCGTAGATCCGTTTACTAACTATGGCTACACCTTC. The genes are TRBV9 and TRBJ1-2, with D unclear. This CDR3 contains 15 residues. The germline V gene encodes CDR1 SGDLS and CDR2 YYNGEE. The full variable domain, completed using reference TRBV9 and TRBJ1-2, is DSGVTQTPKHLITATGQRVTLRCSPRSGDLSVYWYQQSLDQGLQFLIQYYNGEERAKGNILERFSAQQFPDLHSELNLSSLELGDSALYFCAGSVDPFTNYGYTFGSGTRLTVV.